This TCR beta chain came from a study of blood T cell repertoires in COVID-19. Study at large: Acute-phase and convalescent COVID-19 samples originated in the United States, Italy and Spain.

Germline V gene sequence: CDR1 MNHEY, CDR2 SMNVEV (reference sequence). Between the trimmed V and J ends, which lost 5 bases and 2 bases, there was a span of 12 bases. The CDR3 is made up of 15 amino acids. Using immunoSEQ multiplex PCR, the repertoire was profiled, and TCRdb retains in-frame clones only, with some absent. The sample includes about 300,000 clones, about 81% of them seen just once. Sequencing was performed on peripheral blood. The chain is built from TRBV27 and TRBJ1-4; a weak D match, TRBD1 (6 bases). This sequence originates from a human donor with COVID-19, enrolled during active disease. The donor label of this sample is uncertain. The CDR3 region is CASSNLGATNEKLFF. In DNA form, the CDR3 reads TGTGCCAGCAGTAATCTGGGGGCGACTAATGAAAAACTGTTTTTT.